Included here is one TCR beta chain sequence, with context. Other DNA sequences in the same sample also yield this CDR3. Trimming took 2 bases from V and 5 from J, leaving 6 bases between them. The CDR3 loop spans 12 amino acids. In germline, CDR1 is MNHEY, CDR2 SVGAGI. Seattle-derived patients entered the study during active infection and were followed longitudinally. This sample is drawn from a study of blood T cell repertoires in COVID-19. Original methodology: Amplification from reference gene primers served as the basis for estimated nucleated cell counts. TCRdb's copy holds only in-frame clones and misses some; the assay was immunoSEQ multiplex PCR. V, J and clone size derive from that table, while D and trimming were established from the DNA sequence. The sample yields fewer than 450,000 clones, about nine tenths seen once.

The gene calls are TRBV6-5 and TRBJ1-1; D call uncertain. The material sequenced was peripheral blood. This receptor was identified in a woman between 45 and 65 years old with COVID-19, enrolled during active disease. Here the CDR3 DNA reads TGTGCCAGCAGTTACGGGAGTACTGAAGCTTTCTTT. This gives the protein CASSYGSTEAFF.